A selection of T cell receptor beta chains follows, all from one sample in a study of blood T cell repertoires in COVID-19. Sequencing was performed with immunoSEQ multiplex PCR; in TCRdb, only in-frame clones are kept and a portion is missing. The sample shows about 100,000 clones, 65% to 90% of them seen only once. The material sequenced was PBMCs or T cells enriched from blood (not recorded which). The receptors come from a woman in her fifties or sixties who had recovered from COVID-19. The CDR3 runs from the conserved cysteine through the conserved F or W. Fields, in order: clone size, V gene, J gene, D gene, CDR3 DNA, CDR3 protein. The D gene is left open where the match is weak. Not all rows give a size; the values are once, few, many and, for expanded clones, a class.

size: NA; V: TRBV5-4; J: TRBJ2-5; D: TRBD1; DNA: TGTGCCAGCAGCGACCCGGGACAGGGTATCCAAGAGACCCAGTACTTC; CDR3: CASSDPGQGIQETQYF
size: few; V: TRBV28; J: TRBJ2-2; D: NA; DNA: TGTGCCAGCAGTGGGCCCACCCCTCCGGAGGTAGTAACCGGGGAGCTGTTTTTT; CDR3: CASSGPTPPEVVTGELFF
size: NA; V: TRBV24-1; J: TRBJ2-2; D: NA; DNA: TGTGCCACCAGTGATCCCGCGGGGCTCACCGGGGAGCTGTTTTTT; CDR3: CATSDPAGLTGELFF
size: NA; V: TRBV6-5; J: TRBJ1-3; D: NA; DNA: TGTGCCAGCCAAAGGGGATCTGGAAACACCATATATTTT; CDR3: CASQRGSGNTIYF
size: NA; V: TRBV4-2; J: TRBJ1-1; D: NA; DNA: TGTGCCAGCAGCCAAGACAGGTCCACTGCTGAAGCTTTCTTT; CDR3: CASSQDRSTAEAFF
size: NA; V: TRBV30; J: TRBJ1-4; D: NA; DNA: TGTGCCTGGACTCCGCGGGGGGCTAATGAAAAACTGTTTTTT; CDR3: CAWTPRGANEKLFF
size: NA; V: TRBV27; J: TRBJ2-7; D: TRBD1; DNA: TGTGCCAGCAGTGGGACAGGGATCCACGAGCAGTACTTC; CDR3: CASSGTGIHEQYF
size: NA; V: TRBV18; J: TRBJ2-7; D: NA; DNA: TGTGCCAGCTCACCCCTCGACAGAAGCTACGAGCAGTACTTC; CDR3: CASSPLDRSYEQYF
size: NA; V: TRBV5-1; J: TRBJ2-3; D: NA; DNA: TGCGCCAGCAGCGCGACAGATACGCAGTATTTT; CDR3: CASSATDTQYF
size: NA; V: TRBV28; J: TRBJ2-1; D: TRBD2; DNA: TGTGCCAGCAGTTCGGGAGGGCCCTACAATGAGCAGTTCTTC; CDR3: CASSSGGPYNEQFF
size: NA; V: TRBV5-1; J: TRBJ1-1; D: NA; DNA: TGCGCCAGCAGCGTACTGGGAGGGGGACCCAGAACTGAAGCTTTCTTT; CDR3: CASSVLGGGPRTEAFF
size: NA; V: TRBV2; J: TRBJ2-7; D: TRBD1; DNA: TGTGCCAGCACTCCACAGGGGGTGGCCTACGAGCAGTACTTC; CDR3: CASTPQGVAYEQYF
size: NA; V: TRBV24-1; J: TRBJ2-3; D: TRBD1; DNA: TGTGCCACCAGTGATTTGTCCAGGGGGCAAGATACGCAGTATTTT; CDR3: CATSDLSRGQDTQYF
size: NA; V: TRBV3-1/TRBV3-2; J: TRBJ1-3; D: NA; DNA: TGTGCCAGCAGCCAAGCGGGGGAGAACACCATATATTTT; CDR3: CASSQAGENTIYF
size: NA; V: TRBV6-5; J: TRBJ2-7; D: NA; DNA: TGTGCCAGCAAATATGGACAGCAACAGCAGTACTTC; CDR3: CASKYGQQQQYF
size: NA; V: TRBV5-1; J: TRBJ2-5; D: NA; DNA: TGCGCCAGCGCCCCGGCGGGGGCAGAGACCCAGTACTTC; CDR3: CASAPAGAETQYF
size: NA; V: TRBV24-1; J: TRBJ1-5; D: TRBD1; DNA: TGTGCCACCAGTGGGCAGGGGGAATTTCAGCCCCAGCATTTT; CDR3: CATSGQGEFQPQHF
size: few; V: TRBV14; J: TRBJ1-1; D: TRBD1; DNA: TGTGCCAGCAGCCCAGGGGGCGCGCTGAACACTGAAGCTTTCTTT; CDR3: CASSPGGALNTEAFF
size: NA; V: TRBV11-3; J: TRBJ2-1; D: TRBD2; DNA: TGTGCCAGCAGCACCGGGGGGGCCTCGTACAATGAGCAGTTCTTC; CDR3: CASSTGGASYNEQFF
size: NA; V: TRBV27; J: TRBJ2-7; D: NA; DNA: TGTGCCAGCAGTCTAAGGCGCGGACAGTCCTACGAGCAGTACTTC; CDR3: CASSLRRGQSYEQYF
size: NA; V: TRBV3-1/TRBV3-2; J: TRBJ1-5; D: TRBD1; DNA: TGTGCCAGCAGCCCGGGACAGGCCAATCAGCCCCAGCATTTT; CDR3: CASSPGQANQPQHF
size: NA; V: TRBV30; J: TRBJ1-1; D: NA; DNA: TGTGCCTGGAGTGGAATCGACAACTTACACACTGAAGCTTTCTTT; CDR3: CAWSGIDNLHTEAFF
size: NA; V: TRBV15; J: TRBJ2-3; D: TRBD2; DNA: TGTGCCACCAGCAGAGGAGCGGGGAGCGGGACAGATACGCAGTATTTT; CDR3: CATSRGAGSGTDTQYF
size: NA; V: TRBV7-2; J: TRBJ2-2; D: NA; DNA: TGTGCCAGCAGCTTAGGGGCACAAAACACCGGGGAGCTGTTTTTT; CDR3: CASSLGAQNTGELFF